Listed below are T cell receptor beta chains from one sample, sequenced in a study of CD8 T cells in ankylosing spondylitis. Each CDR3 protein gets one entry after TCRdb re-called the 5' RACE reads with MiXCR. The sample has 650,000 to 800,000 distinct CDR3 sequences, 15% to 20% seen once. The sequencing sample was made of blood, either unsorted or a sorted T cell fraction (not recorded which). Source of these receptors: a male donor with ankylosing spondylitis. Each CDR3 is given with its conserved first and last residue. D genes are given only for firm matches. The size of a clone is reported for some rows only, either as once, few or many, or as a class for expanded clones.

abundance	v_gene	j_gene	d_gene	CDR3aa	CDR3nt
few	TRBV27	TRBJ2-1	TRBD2	CASSHIAGVGNEQFF	TGTGCCAGCAGTCATATAGCGGGAGTAGGTAATGAGCAGTTCTTC
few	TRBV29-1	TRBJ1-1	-	CSVVAANTEAFF	TGCAGCGTTGTTGCCGCGAACACTGAAGCTTTCTTT
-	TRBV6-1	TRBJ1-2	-	CASSERQGGTYTF	TGTGCCAGCAGTGAAAGGCAGGGTGGCACCTACACCTTC
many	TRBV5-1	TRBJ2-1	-	CASRDEGWQWFF	TGCGCCAGCAGGGACGAAGGGTGGCAATGGTTCTTC
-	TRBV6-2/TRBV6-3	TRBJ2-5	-	CASSYSIWSDQETQYF	TGTGCCAGCAGTTACTCGATTTGGAGTGACCAAGAGACCCAGTACTTC
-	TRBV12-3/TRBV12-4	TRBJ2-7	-	CASSFPEGPYEQYF	TGTGCCAGCAGTTTTCCGGAAGGACCCTACGAGCAGTACTTC
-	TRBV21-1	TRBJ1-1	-	CAITGGVNTEAFF	TGTGCCATCACCGGGGGGGTGAACACTGAAGCTTTCTTT
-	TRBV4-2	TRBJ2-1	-	CASSQDYGLGDAEQFF	TGTGCCAGCAGCCAAGATTACGGGCTAGGAGACGCTGAGCAGTTCTTC
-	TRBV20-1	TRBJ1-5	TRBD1	CSARDPPRDSQGPQHF	TGCAGTGCTAGAGACCCCCCCCGGGACAGCCAAGGGCCCCAGCATTTT
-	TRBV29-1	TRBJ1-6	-	CSVDGQDYLSSYNSPLHF	TGCAGCGTTGATGGCCAGGACTACTTAAGCTCCTATAATTCACCCCTCCACTTT
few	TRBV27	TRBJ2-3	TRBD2	CASRSAGGFADTQYF	TGTGCCAGCAGGTCAGCGGGGGGTTTCGCAGATACGCAGTATTTT
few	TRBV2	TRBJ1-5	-	CASSAADNQPQHF	TGTGCCAGCAGTGCAGCAGACAATCAGCCCCAGCATTTT
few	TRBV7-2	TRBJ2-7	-	CASSRAGYSYEQYF	TGTGCCAGCAGCCGGGCAGGGTATTCCTACGAGCAGTACTTC
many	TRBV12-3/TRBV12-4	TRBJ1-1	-	CASSYKGSEAFF	TGTGCCAGCAGTTATAAGGGCTCTGAAGCTTTCTTT
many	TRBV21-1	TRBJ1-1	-	CASSRGPRGRNTEAFF	TGTGCCAGCAGCAGAGGTCCCAGGGGGAGGAACACTGAAGCTTTCTTT
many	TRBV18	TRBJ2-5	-	CASSPQGEGETQYF	TGTGCCAGCTCACCACAGGGCGAGGGAGAGACCCAGTACTTC
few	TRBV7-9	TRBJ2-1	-	CASSLWGMSSYNEQFF	TGTGCCAGCAGCTTATGGGGAATGAGCTCCTACAATGAGCAGTTCTTC
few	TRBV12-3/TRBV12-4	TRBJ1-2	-	CASSLLGANYGYTF	TGTGCCAGCAGTTTACTGGGGGCGAACTATGGCTACACCTTC
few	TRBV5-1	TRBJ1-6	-	CASSLGSGANSPLHF	TGCGCCAGCAGCTTGGGTTCAGGGGCTAATTCACCCCTCCACTTT
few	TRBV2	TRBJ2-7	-	CASRTGTNNYEQYF	TGTGCCAGCAGGACCGGGACAAATAACTACGAGCAGTACTTC
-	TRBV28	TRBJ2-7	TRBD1	CASTPWGQGVYEQYF	TGTGCCAGCACCCCCTGGGGACAGGGGGTATACGAGCAGTACTTC
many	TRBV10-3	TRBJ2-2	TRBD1	CAISGQGNTGELFF	TGTGCCATTTCGGGACAGGGGAATACCGGGGAGCTGTTTTTT
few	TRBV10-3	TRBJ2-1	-	CAARGTDNEQFF	TGTGCCGCCCGGGGGACGGACAATGAGCAGTTCTTC
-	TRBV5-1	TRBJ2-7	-	CASSGASPGEQYF	TGCGCCAGCAGCGGGGCGAGTCCGGGTGAGCAGTACTTC
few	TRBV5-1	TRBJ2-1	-	CASRSRTLLYNEQFF	TGCGCCAGCAGATCGAGGACCTTACTCTACAATGAGCAGTTCTTC
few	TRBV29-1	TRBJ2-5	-	CSVTTGLETQYF	TGCAGCGTGACAACAGGACTTGAGACCCAGTACTTC
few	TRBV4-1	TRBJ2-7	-	CASSQDLVIGTYEQYF	TGCGCCAGCAGCCAAGATTTGGTGATTGGGACCTACGAGCAGTACTTC
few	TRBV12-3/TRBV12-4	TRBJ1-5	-	CASSYRDKPQHF	TGTGCCAGCAGTTATCGGGACAAGCCCCAGCATTTT
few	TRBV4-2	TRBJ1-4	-	CASSLGRGNEKLFF	TGTGCCAGCAGCCTGGGGCGGGGGAATGAAAAACTGTTTTTT
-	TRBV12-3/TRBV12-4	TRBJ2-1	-	CASSPGGGADYNEQFF	TGTGCCAGCAGTCCCGGCGGTGGGGCGGACTACAATGAGCAGTTCTTC
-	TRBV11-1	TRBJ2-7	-	CASSPLEGVHEQYF	TGTGCCAGCAGCCCTCTGGAGGGGGTCCACGAGCAGTACTTC
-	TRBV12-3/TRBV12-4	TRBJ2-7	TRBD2	CASTRTSGGGYEQYF	TGTGCCAGCACCCGGACTAGTGGGGGGGGGTACGAGCAGTACTTC
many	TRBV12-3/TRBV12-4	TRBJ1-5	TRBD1	CASSQQGRAGQPQHF	TGTGCCAGCAGTCAACAGGGGCGAGCGGGACAGCCCCAGCATTTT
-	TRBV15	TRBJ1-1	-	CATSRDPKNTEAFF	TGTGCCACCAGCAGAGATCCCAAGAACACTGAAGCTTTCTTT
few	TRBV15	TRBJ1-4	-	CATSPGGIGEKLFF	TGTGCCACCAGCCCCGGGGGGATCGGTGAAAAACTGTTTTTT
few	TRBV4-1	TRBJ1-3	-	CASSQEYRSGNTIYF	TGCGCCAGCAGCCAAGAATACAGGAGTGGAAACACCATATATTTT
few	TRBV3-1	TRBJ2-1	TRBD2	CASSQIAGYRSYNEQFF	TGTGCCAGCAGCCAAATAGCGGGATATCGCTCCTACAATGAGCAGTTCTTC
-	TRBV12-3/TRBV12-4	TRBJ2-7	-	CASKRMGSEQYF	TGTGCCAGTAAGCGTATGGGGAGCGAGCAGTACTTC
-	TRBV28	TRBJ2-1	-	CASSLAGGSSEQFF	TGTGCCAGCAGTTTAGCCGGGGGTTCTAGTGAGCAGTTCTTC
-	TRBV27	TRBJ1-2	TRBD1	CASRTGQGVGYGYTF	TGTGCCAGCAGGACGGGACAGGGGGTGGGCTATGGCTACACCTTC
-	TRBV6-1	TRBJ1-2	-	CASSKGTTNYGYTF	TGTGCCAGCAGTAAAGGGACAACTAACTATGGCTACACCTTC
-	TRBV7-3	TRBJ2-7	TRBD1	CASSLMGTGGYEQYF	TGTGCCAGCAGCTTAATGGGGACAGGGGGCTACGAGCAGTACTTC
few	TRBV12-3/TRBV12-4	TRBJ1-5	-	CASSPPPHREGDQPQHF	TGTGCCAGCAGTCCTCCTCCCCACAGGGAAGGCGATCAGCCCCAGCATTTT
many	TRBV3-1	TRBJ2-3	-	CASSPSRGTDTQYF	TGTGCCAGCAGCCCCTCGCGGGGCACAGATACGCAGTATTTT
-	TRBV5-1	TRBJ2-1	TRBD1	CASRVAGGDSYNEQFF	TGCGCCAGCAGGGTTGCAGGGGGCGATTCCTACAATGAGCAGTTCTTC
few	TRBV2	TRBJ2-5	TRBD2	CASSARSAGGKETQYF	TGTGCCAGCAGTGCAAGGTCAGCGGGGGGGAAAGAGACCCAGTACTTC
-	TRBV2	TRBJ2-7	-	CASNTSPYEQYF	TGTGCCAGCAACACCAGTCCCTACGAGCAGTACTTC
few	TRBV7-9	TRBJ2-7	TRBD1	CASSDEGQVTDEQYF	TGTGCCAGCAGCGATGAGGGACAGGTCACTGACGAGCAGTACTTC
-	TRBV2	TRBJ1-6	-	CASSLLAVDHSPLHF	TGTGCCAGCAGTCTCCTCGCGGTAGACCATTCACCCCTCCACTTT
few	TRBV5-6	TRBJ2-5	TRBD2	CASSPPSGRSRETQYF	TGTGCCAGCAGCCCCCCTAGCGGGAGGTCGAGGGAGACCCAGTACTTC
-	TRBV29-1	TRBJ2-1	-	CSVGPRAEQFF	TGCAGCGTCGGCCCCCGAGCGGAGCAGTTCTTC
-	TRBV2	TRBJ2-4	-	CASSDRGGRNIQYF	TGTGCCAGCAGTGACAGGGGGGGAAGGAACATTCAGTACTTC
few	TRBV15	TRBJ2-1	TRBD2	CATSLAGSGNEQFF	TGTGCCACCAGTTTAGCGGGATCGGGGAATGAGCAGTTCTTC